These T cell receptor beta chains were read from a single sample in a study of spatial heterogeneity in lung cancer. TCRdb passed the 5' RACE reads through MiXCR, listing each CDR3 protein once. Of fewer than 950 distinct CDR3 sequences in the sample, roughly 33% were seen once. This sample comprised lung tumor tissue, obtained at surgery. These receptors all come from a male donor with early-stage non-small cell lung cancer. CDR3s include the opening cysteine and the closing phenylalanine or tryptophan. The D gene is left open where the match is weak. The size field is filled for only some rows; it gives once, few, many or a size class.

clone size | J gene | D gene | V gene | CDR3 DNA | CDR3 protein
once | TRBJ1-1 | - | TRBV4-2 | TGTGCCAGCAGACTACAGGGAGGGAGCACTGAAGCTTTCTTT | CASRLQGGSTEAFF
medium-sized | TRBJ2-5 | - | TRBV5-1 | TGCGCCAGCAGTCAGCCCACGGCAGAGACCCAGTACTTC | CASSQPTAETQYF
- | TRBJ2-6 | TRBD2 | TRBV7-9 | TGTGCCAGCAGCGGACTAGCGGGGTATGGGGCCAACGTCCTGACTTTC | CASSGLAGYGANVLTF
medium-sized | TRBJ2-1 | - | TRBV11-3 | TGTGCCAGCAGCAGAAGACCCGACAATGAGCAGTTCTTC | CASSRRPDNEQFF
large | TRBJ2-1 | - | TRBV7-9 | TGTGCCAGCAGCTTAAGGACGGAGGAGCAGTTCTTC | CASSLRTEEQFF
large | TRBJ2-1 | - | TRBV19 | TGTGCCAGTAGCGCGACAGCGAACCTTTACAATGAGCAGTTCTTC | CASSATANLYNEQFF
hyperexpanded | TRBJ2-7 | TRBD2 | TRBV6-5 | TGTGCCAGCAGTTACGGCGGGGGGGCCGGCGGCGAGCAGTACTTC | CASSYGGGAGGEQYF
large | TRBJ2-7 | TRBD1 | TRBV6-1 | TGTGCCAGCCAGGGGCTCGGGACAGGGGGGTACGAGCAGTACTTC | CASQGLGTGGYEQYF
medium-sized | TRBJ2-1 | - | TRBV4-2 | TGTGCCAGCAGCCAAGAGGATCCGGCAGGGGCCTACAATGAGCAGTTCTTC | CASSQEDPAGAYNEQFF
- | TRBJ2-3 | - | TRBV3-1 | TGTGCCAGCAGCCAAGACGCCGGAGGGAGTACGCAGTATTTT | CASSQDAGGSTQYF
medium-sized | TRBJ2-1 | TRBD2 | TRBV7-8 | TGTGCCAGCAGCCCCCTAGCGGGGAACTACAATGAGCAGTTCTTC | CASSPLAGNYNEQFF
- | TRBJ1-4 | - | TRBV9 | TGTGCCAGCAGCGTAGACCCTCTCGGACCCCTCGACGGCAATGAAAAACTGTTTTTT | CASSVDPLGPLDGNEKLFF
- | TRBJ2-1 | TRBD2 | TRBV6-2/TRBV6-3 | TGTGCCAGTACCCGGGAGGGGCTAGCGGGGGCCACTGTAAACAATGAGCAGTTCTTC | CASTREGLAGATVNNEQFF
- | TRBJ2-3 | TRBD2 | TRBV30 | TGTGCCTGGAGTGTAGGTAGCGGGGAAACAGATACGCAGTATTTT | CAWSVGSGETDTQYF
few | TRBJ2-2 | TRBD2 | TRBV12-3/TRBV12-4 | TGTGCCACTACGGGACTATCGATGTGGACCGGGGAGCTGTTTTTT | CATTGLSMWTGELFF
- | TRBJ2-1 | - | TRBV19 | TGTGCCAACCCACCCCGGGACGGCTCCTACAATGAGCAGTTCTTC | CANPPRDGSYNEQFF
- | TRBJ2-3 | - | TRBV24-1 | TGTGCCACCAGTGATTCAGACATCCTCACAGATACGCAGTATTTT | CATSDSDILTDTQYF
medium-sized | TRBJ2-3 | - | TRBV11-2 | TGTGCCAGCAGCTTAGCGGGCGGCACAGATACGCAGTATTTT | CASSLAGGTDTQYF
large | TRBJ2-3 | TRBD2 | TRBV7-9 | TGTGCCAGCAGCTTGCTAGCGGGAGGCACAGATACGCAGTATTTT | CASSLLAGGTDTQYF
few | TRBJ2-1 | TRBD1 | TRBV7-6 | TGTGCCAGCAGCAACGACAGGGGCGATGAGCAGTTCTTC | CASSNDRGDEQFF
medium-sized | TRBJ2-3 | - | TRBV27 | TGTGCCAGCAGTAAGCGACTAGGGATCACAGATACGCAGTATTTT | CASSKRLGITDTQYF
- | TRBJ2-1 | - | TRBV5-1 | TGCGCCAGCAGCTTGGATAGCGGCTCCTACAATGAGCAGTTCTTC | CASSLDSGSYNEQFF